The 27 T cell receptor beta chains given below trace back to one sample, sequenced in a study of radiotherapy plus CTLA-4 blockade in lung cancer. Measured with immunoSEQ multiplex PCR; TCRdb has only the in-frame clones, and not every one. The sample shows 43,000 or so clones, roughly two thirds of them seen only once. Sequencing used peripheral blood, obtained from a patient treated with radiotherapy plus ipilimumab. The receptors were gathered from a human donor with non-small cell lung cancer who had a complete response to radiotherapy plus ipilimumab.

The rearrangement joins TRBV7-9 to TRBJ1-1; D not resolved. V was pared by 0 bases and J by 0 bases, with 2 bases between. There are 13 residues in the CDR3. The V gene's germline CDR1 is SEHNR and CDR2 FQNEAQ (reference sequence). CDR3 sequence: CASSLAMNTEAFF. DNA of the CDR3: TGTGCCAGCAGCTTAGCTATGAACACTGAAGCTTTCTTT.

The J gene is TRBJ2-2, the V gene TRBV19; a weak D match, TRBD1 (5 bases). Germline V lookup: CDR1 LNHDA, CDR2 SQIVND (reference sequence). V shed 3 bases and J shed 4 bases, with 15 bases lying between them. The CDR3 sequence is 16 residues long. CDR3 in amino acids: CASSILVTVLTGELFF. CDR3 DNA sequence: TGTGCCAGTAGTATCCTAGTGACAGTACTCACCGGGGAGCTGTTTTTT.

The chain links TRBV6-5 to TRBJ1-2; TRBD1 aligns across 9 bases. Germline V gene data show CDR1 as MNHEY and CDR2 as SVGAGI. This CDR3 contains 14 residues. Losses at the gene ends were 7 bases for V and 5 bases for J; bases not matched to a gene: 8. This CDR3 is CASTRTGEVYGYTF. As DNA, the CDR3 is TGTGCCAGCACCCGGACAGGGGAGGTGTATGGCTACACCTTC.

The V and J genes are TRBV7-9 and TRBJ1-3; 9 nucleotides agree with TRBD1. The CDR3 totals 16 residues. Trimming took 5 bases from V and 6 from J; bases not matched to a gene: 11. Germline V gene data show CDR1 as SEHNR and CDR2 as FQNEAQ (reference sequence). This CDR3 reads CASSRPGQGVANTIYF. The CDR3 nucleotides read TGTGCCAGCAGCCGCCCGGGACAGGGAGTCGCAAACACCATATATTTT.

V is TRBV18 and J is TRBJ2-1, with 9 bases identical to TRBD1. The CDR3 has 16 amino acids. With V trimmed by 0 bases and J by 4 bases, 4 bases remained unmatched. Germline-derived CDR1 and CDR2 are KGHSH and LQKENI. CDR3 amino acids: CASSPPTGGFYNEQFF. Written as DNA, the CDR3 is TGTGCCAGCTCACCACCCACAGGGGGCTTTTACAATGAGCAGTTCTTC.

The chain employs TRBV15 and TRBJ1-4, with D perhaps TRBD1 (5 bases). Germline lookup yields CDR1 LNHNV and CDR2 YYDKDF (reference sequence). V was clipped by 0 bases and J by 0 bases, with 8 bases between them. The CDR3 has 16 amino acids. The CDR3 reads CATSRDPGATNEKLFF. The CDR3 DNA follows: TGTGCCACCAGCAGAGATCCGGGGGCAACTAATGAAAAACTGTTTTTT.

The chain joins TRBV19 to TRBJ1-2; 9 bases map to TRBD1. CDR1 and CDR2 (germline): LNHDA, SQIVND (reference sequence). CDR3 length equals 17 residues. With V trimmed by 4 bases and J by 0 bases, 9 bases remained unmatched. The CDR3, as DNA: TGTGCCAGTAGTACTGTCGACAGGGGGTTGGCTAACTATGGCTACACCTTC. Encoded protein: CASSTVDRGLANYGYTF.

This sequence joins TRBV2 and TRBJ2-7, with 7 bases identical to TRBD1. J gave up 2 bases and V 6 bases, and 10 bases lay outside the gene matches. This CDR3 comprises 15 residues. Looked up from germline, CDR1 is SNHLY and CDR2 is FYNNEI. CDR3 DNA sequence: TGTGCCAGCAGCGCGAACAGGGGATTCACCTACGAGCAGTACTTC. Residues: CASSANRGFTYEQYF.

The chain has TRBV20-1 and TRBJ2-7; D is ambiguous. V shed 4 bases and J shed 0 bases, with 4 bases lying between them. The CDR3 extends over 11 amino acids. Germline CDR1 DFQATT, CDR2 SNEGSKA (reference sequence). This chain's CDR3 is CSAINSYEQYF. CDR3 nucleotide sequence: TGCAGTGCTATCAACTCCTACGAGCAGTACTTC.

This clone was recorded only once. The V gene is TRBV10-3, the J gene TRBJ2-7, with 7 bases that match TRBD1. This CDR3 spans 15 amino acids. The trim removed 3 bases at V and 3 bases at J, leaving 8 bases unmatched. CDR1 and CDR2 from the germline V gene are ENHRY and SYGVKD. This CDR3 is CAISEPGQRLYEQYF. In nucleotides, the CDR3 is TGTGCCATCAGTGAACCGGGACAGCGCCTCTACGAGCAGTACTTC.

This chain connects TRBV6-5 to TRBJ1-1; D gene uncertain. Deletions cut 7 bases from V and 2 bases from J, with 8 bases between. The CDR3 is made up of 12 amino acids. Germline CDR1 is MNHEY and CDR2 is SVGAGI. DNA of the CDR3: TGTGCCAGCAAGGAGGGAAACACTGAAGCTTTCTTT. Translation gives CASKEGNTEAFF.

The V gene is TRBV11-2, the J gene TRBJ1-2, with D possibly matching TRBD1 (5 bases). Trimming left V 3 bases short and J 4 bases short, with 12 bases between. CDR3 length equals 14 residues. CDR1 SGHAT and CDR2 FQNNGV come from the germline V gene. CDR3 in amino acids: CASSLTDSFYGYTF. The CDR3 DNA follows: TGTGCCAGCAGCTTGACAGATTCCTTCTATGGCTACACCTTC.

The chain carries TRBV30 and TRBJ2-5; TRBD1 is a possible D gene (5 bases). The J call may not be correct, given that the DNA end is closer to TRBJ2-7. The length of the CDR3 is 13 residues. Germline CDR1 GTSNPN, CDR2 SVGIG (reference sequence). CDR3 bases: TGTGCCTGCTCCGGGCCTAGGGGATACGAGCAGTACTTC. Translation gives CACSGPRGYEQYF.

This clone was counted only a few times. The rearrangement links TRBV18 to TRBJ2-2; weak D call: TRBD2 (5 bases). This CDR3 spans 13 amino acids. Trimming stripped 6 bases from V and 5 bases from J, with 10 bases between. Germline-derived CDR1 and CDR2 are KGHSH and LQKENI. The CDR3 nucleotides are TGTGCCAGCTCTGAGAGGGTTACCGGGGAGCTGTTTTTT. This encodes CASSERVTGELFF.

This rearrangement joins TRBV20-1 to TRBJ1-5; D may be TRBD1 (5 bases). CDR3 size: 11 residues. Germline V gives CDR1 DFQATT, CDR2 SNEGSKA (reference sequence). V dropped 1 base and J dropped 14 bases, with 12 bases sitting between them. CDR3 in DNA: TGCAGTGCTAGAGGGGAGGGGCCGGAGCATTTT. It translates to CSARGEGPEHF.

This clone has just one count. The chain combines TRBV29-1 with TRBJ1-1, with a possible D match to TRBD1 (5 bases). V lost 4 bases and J lost 6, with 15 bases in between. The CDR3 consists of 13 residues. In germline, CDR1 is SQVTM, CDR2 ANQGSEA. CDR3 loop: CSVGTLVAAEAFF. DNA for the CDR3: TGCAGCGTTGGGACACTCGTCGCGGCTGAAGCTTTCTTT.

This rearrangement joins TRBV5-4 to TRBJ2-5; maybe TRBD1 (6 bases). CDR1 and CDR2 from the germline V gene are SGHNT and YYREEE (reference sequence). The CDR3 has 16 amino acids. Trimming stripped 4 bases from V and 5 bases from J, with 21 bases between. The chain's CDR3 is CASSAKQGPGVETQYF. CDR3 nucleotides: TGTGCCAGCAGCGCGAAACAGGGCCCGGGTGTCGAGACCCAGTACTTC.

This chain joins TRBV4-3 and TRBJ2-2; 10 bases fit TRBD2. The J segment lost 7 bases and the V segment lost 1 base, leaving 6 bases of the junction unmatched. The CDR3 spans 16 residues. CDR1 is LGHNA, CDR2 YSLEER, per germline. The CDR3 DNA reads TGCGCCAGCAGCCAAGGAGCGGGGGGGAATCTCGGGGAGCTGTTTTTT. Translating gives CASSQGAGGNLGELFF.

V gene TRBV7-9 combines with J gene TRBJ2-7, with 8 bases identical to TRBD1. Germline CDR1 and CDR2: SEHNR and FQNEAQ (reference sequence). V gave up 5 bases and J gave up 7 bases; unmatched junction bases: 7. The CDR3 totals 13 residues. The CDR3 region has the DNA TGTGCCAGCAGCCCGACAGGGGTCGGAGAGCAGTACTTC. Residues: CASSPTGVGEQYF.

This chain uses TRBV27 with TRBJ2-7; 7 bases map to TRBD1. In germline, CDR1 is MNHEY, CDR2 SMNVEV (reference sequence). The V and J ends lost 5 bases and 5 bases, in that order; junction bases with no gene match: 12. This CDR3 comprises 15 residues. CDR3 region: CASSPTPRGLNEQYF. CDR3 in DNA: TGTGCCAGCAGTCCAACCCCGAGGGGGCTCAACGAGCAGTACTTC.

This clone has a single count. This chain links TRBV18 with TRBJ2-5, with a possible D match to TRBD1 (6 bases). Judging by the DNA end, TRBJ2-7 fits better; the J call may be wrong. Germline V CDR1 and CDR2: KGHSH, LQKENI. The CDR3 covers 13 residues. The CDR3 loop reads CASSPGTSYEQYF. CDR3 coding DNA: TGTGCCAGCTCACCAGGGACATCCTACGAGCAGTACTTC.

Only a few counts were recorded for this clone. The V gene is TRBV4-3, the J gene TRBJ2-1, with a possible D match to TRBD2 (5 bases). This CDR3 region has 20 residues. In germline, CDR1 is LGHNA, CDR2 YSLEER. Trimming shortened V by 4 bases and J by 3 bases, and 28 bases separated the two germline ends. The CDR3 here is CASSRRLTSPLFPGYNEQFF. As DNA, the CDR3 is TGCGCCAGCAGCCGCCGACTAACTTCCCCTTTGTTCCCCGGCTACAATGAGCAGTTCTTC.

J is TRBJ2-7 and V is TRBV5-1; TRBD2 matches at 11 bases. V was clipped by 5 bases and J by 4 bases; unmatched bases: 8. The CDR3 is 15 residues long. Germline-derived CDR1 and CDR2 are SGHRS and YFSETQ. The CDR3 DNA is TGCGCCAGCAGGATACTAGCGGGAGTAAGGTACGAGCAGTACTTC. Its translation: CASRILAGVRYEQYF.

This rearrangement joins TRBV7-8 to TRBJ1-2, with D possibly matching TRBD1 (5 bases). Germline values: CDR1 SGHVS, CDR2 FQNEAQ. The CDR3 loop spans 16 amino acids. V lost 0 bases to trimming and J lost 3 bases, with 14 bases between them. The CDR3 DNA reads as TGTGCCAGCAGCTTAGCGCTAAGGGGCCAATACTATGGCTACACCTTC. Amino acids: CASSLALRGQYYGYTF.

Points on this clone: Other DNA sequences within the sample encode an identical CDR3. The chain uses TRBV5-8 and TRBJ1-2; tentative D call: TRBD1 (6 bases). CDR3 size: 18 residues. Trimming left V 3 bases short and J 1 base short, with 22 bases between. Per the germline V gene, CDR1 is SGHTS and CDR2 is YDEGEE. The CDR3 nucleotides read TGTGCCAGCAGCTCAGCCCCGACAGGATCGGCCTTTAACTATGGCTACACCTTC. Residues: CASSSAPTGSAFNYGYTF. Full variable domain (missing parts from reference TRBV5-8 and TRBJ1-2): EAGVTQSPTHLIKTRGQQATLRCSPISGHTSVYWYQQALGLGLQFLLWYDEGEERNRGNFPPRFSGRQFPNYSSELNVNALELEDSALYLCASSSAPTGSAFNYGYTFGSGTRLTVV.

The V gene is TRBV7-3, the J gene TRBJ2-7; the D gene is possibly TRBD1 (5 bases). The CDR3 runs to 16 residues. CDR1 SGHTA and CDR2 FQGTGA come from the germline V gene. V was cut by 5 bases and J by 0 bases, with 17 bases left in between. The CDR3 sequence: CASSTRQSEFSYEQYF. The CDR3 DNA sequence: TGTGCCAGCAGCACCAGACAGTCCGAATTCTCCTACGAGCAGTACTTC.

This chain links TRBV27 with TRBJ1-4, with 11 bases fitting TRBD1. The CDR3 extends over 15 amino acids. The germline V gene encodes CDR1 MNHEY and CDR2 SMNVEV (reference sequence). V gave up 1 base and J gave up 7 bases; unmatched junction bases: 2. The CDR3 coding sequence is TGTGCCAGCAGTTTATTTGGGACAGGGGGTGAAAAACTGTTTTTT. Protein product: CASSLFGTGGEKLFF.